Listed here are 15 T cell receptor beta chains from one sample, sequenced in a study of blood T cell repertoires in COVID-19. The assay was immunoSEQ multiplex PCR, and TCRdb's table has in-frame clones only and misses some. The sample holds under 350,000 clones; approximately 86% are singletons and the top ten take roughly 4%. The specimen was PBMCs or T cells enriched from blood (not recorded which). The receptors were gathered from a woman in her forties with acute COVID-19.

This sequence joins TRBV12-3 or TRBV12-4 and TRBJ1-2; TRBD1 aligns across 7 bases. The CDR3 consists of 12 residues. The ends lost 7 bases at V and 6 bases at J; junction bases unmatched: 5. The CDR3 DNA reads TGTGCCAGCACAGACAGGGTAAATGGCTACACCTTC. Residues: CASTDRVNGYTF.

In this sample, this clone turned up once. This chain joins TRBV19 and TRBJ2-7, with 10 bases identical to TRBD2. V trimming: 4 bases; J trimming: 3 bases; junction bases outside the gene matches: 6. This CDR3 is built from 15 residues. CDR1 is LNHDA and CDR2 is SQIVND in the germline V gene (reference sequence). The CDR3 DNA reads TGTGCCAGTAGTAAATTAGCGGGAGGAATCTACGAGCAGTACTTC. This encodes CASSKLAGGIYEQYF. Based on the CDR3 plus reference TRBV19 and TRBJ2-7, the full variable domain is DGGITQSPKYLFRKEGQNVTLSCEQNLNHDAMYWYRQDPGQGLRLIYYSQIVNDFQKGDIAEGYSVSREKKESFPLTVTSAQKNPTAFYLCASSKLAGGIYEQYFGPGTRLTVT.

V gene TRBV9 combines with J gene TRBJ2-6, with TRBD1 matching over 8 bases. Trimming removed 3 bases from V and 4 bases from J; junction bases left unmatched: 3. Germline CDR1 reads SGDLS; CDR2 reads YYNGEE. The CDR3 totals 15 residues. The CDR3 spells CASSAQGAGANVLTF. The CDR3 DNA sequence: TGTGCCAGCAGCGCTCAGGGGGCCGGGGCCAACGTCCTGACTTTC.

V and J are TRBV6-5 and TRBJ1-2; 9 bases match TRBD1. The V and J ends lost 4 bases and 8 bases, in that order; junction bases with no gene match: 14. Per the germline V gene, CDR1 is MNHEY and CDR2 is SVGAGI. This CDR3 has 16 residues. The chain's CDR3 is CASSSSPRTGARGYTF. The CDR3 DNA sequence: TGTGCCAGCAGTTCCTCGCCCCGGACAGGGGCCCGCGGCTACACCTTC.

CDR3 protein: CASRNKQVGEQYF. The CDR3 DNA reads as TGTGCCAGCAGAAATAAACAGGTTGGCGAGCAGTACTTC. The V call is TRBV12-3 or TRBV12-4, the J call TRBJ2-7, with D possibly TRBD1 on 5 matching bases. V was cut by 6 bases and J by 6 bases, with 15 bases left in between. The CDR3 consists of 13 residues.

This chain links TRBV12-3 or TRBV12-4 with TRBJ1-2; D call uncertain. V shed 2 bases and J shed 8 bases, with 12 bases lying between them. The length of the CDR3 is 13 residues. CDR3 nucleotides: TGTGCCAGCAGTTTAATGGGCCTCTCGGGCTACACCTTC. This sequence encodes CASSLMGLSGYTF.

This chain links TRBV28 with TRBJ1-3; 7 bases align to TRBD1. The CDR3 extends over 15 amino acids. CDR1 and CDR2 from the germline V gene are MDHEN and SYDVKM. After removal of 5 bases from V and 3 bases from J, the junction contained 7 bases not matched to a gene. DNA of the CDR3: TGTGCCAGCAGTCCGACAGGGACTGGTGGAAACACCATATATTTT. Translating it yields CASSPTGTGGNTIYF.

The chain joins TRBV9 to TRBJ1-4; TRBD1 might be the D (5 bases). The CDR3 runs 15 residues. Germline V gene lookup returns CDR1 SGDLS and CDR2 YYNGEE. The V and J ends lost 2 bases and 4 bases respectively, with 12 bases between them. For the CDR3, the DNA is TGTGCCAGCAGCGTGGGGACTGTTCTTAATGAAAAACTGTTTTTT. Its translation is CASSVGTVLNEKLFF.

This chain links TRBV27 with TRBJ2-7; 10 nucleotides agree with TRBD2. Germline loops: CDR1 MNHEY, CDR2 SMNVEV (reference sequence). V dropped 2 bases and J dropped 2; count of bases not matched to a gene: 6. The CDR3 is 16 amino acids. The CDR3 DNA follows: TGTGCCAGCAGTTTAAGGCTAGCGGGGGCCCCCTACGAGCAGTACTTC. It specifies CASSLRLAGAPYEQYF.

This clone has only one observation. This chain connects TRBV25-1 to TRBJ2-1; D may be TRBD2 (6 bases). Trimming stripped 6 bases from V and 9 bases from J, with 18 bases between. The germline V gene encodes CDR1 MGHDK and CDR2 SYGVNS. CDR3 length: 14 amino acids. The CDR3 bases are TGTGCCAGCAGCCACGCCTGGCGGGATACTGAGCAGTTCTTC. Its protein is CASSHAWRDTEQFF.

The chain's CDR3 is CASGLVVSGRAPDTQYF. CDR3 nucleotide sequence: TGTGCTAGTGGTTTGGTTGTTAGCGGGAGGGCCCCAGATACGCAGTATTTT. The J gene is TRBJ2-3, the V gene TRBV12-5, with 11 bases lining up with TRBD2. The length of the CDR3 is 17 residues. The germline CDR1 and CDR2 sequences are LGHNT and FRNRAP. V shed 0 bases, J shed 4 bases, and the junction held 6 bases outside the gene matches.

CDR3 DNA: TGCAGCGTTGAGGCCGGGACAGGGGGCATTGAAGCTTTCTTT. It is translated as CSVEAGTGGIEAFF. This chain joins TRBV29-1 and TRBJ1-1; 12 bases fit TRBD1. The germline V gene encodes CDR1 SQVTM and CDR2 ANQGSEA. This CDR3 spans 14 amino acids. Unmatched junction bases numbered 6, after V lost 3 bases and J lost 7 bases.

In the case of this clone: The same CDR3 can be traced to other DNA sequences in this sample. The chain has TRBV7-2 and TRBJ1-3; no definite D call. The V end was cut by 2 bases, the J end by 4 bases, with 3 bases between. The CDR3 length is 12 residues. Germline-derived CDR1 and CDR2 are SGHTA and FQGNSA. The CDR3 nucleotides read TGTGCCAGCAGCTTACTCGGAAACACCATATATTTT. It codes for CASSLLGNTIYF.

The gene calls are TRBV5-1 and TRBJ2-2, with 7 bases that match TRBD1. The length of the CDR3 is 15 residues. Germline values: CDR1 SGHRS, CDR2 YFSETQ. Germline trimming cut 3 bases from V and 1 base from J; bases unmatched to any gene: 3. The chain's CDR3 is CASSSWDRNTGELFF. The CDR3 coding sequence is TGCGCCAGCAGCTCCTGGGACAGGAACACCGGGGAGCTGTTTTTT.

The V gene is TRBV5-4, the J gene TRBJ1-2, with D possibly matching TRBD1 (6 bases). The CDR3 length is 14 residues. The germline V gene has CDR1 SGHNT and CDR2 YYREEE (reference sequence). With 2 bases removed from V and 5 bases from J, the gap between germline ends came to 13 bases. Here the CDR3 DNA reads TGTGCCAGCAGCTTCTCTGGGGGCGGGTATGGCTACACCTTC. Translation: CASSFSGGGYGYTF.